This T cell receptor (beta chain) originates from a study of T-cell memory formation after mild COVID-19. Study results and caveats: The finding that pre-infection memory included some responding clones suggested that cross-reactive memory joined. Day 15 to 85 contractors were CD4/CD8 balanced; later expanders leaned CD4+.

Concerning this clonotype itself: Antigen specificity is unknown.

MiXCR was run by TCRdb on the 5' RACE reads, yielding one entry per CDR3 protein. The table has more than 250,000 distinct CDR3 sequences, approximately 15% seen once; the top ten hold around 21%. The specimen was PBMCs or a T cell subset sorted from them (not recorded which). The TCR originated in a man aged 18-30 years who had mild COVID-19 (a few samples of this study predate the infection). Cell type and time point are not known.

The CDR3, as DNA: TGTGCCATCAGTGAGTCCCGGGACAGGGGGCCGGGTCAGCCCCAGCATTTT. Encoded protein: CAISESRDRGPGQPQHF. The genes are TRBV10-3 and TRBJ1-5; 12 bases map to TRBD1. V was pared by 0 bases and J by 6 bases, with 6 bases of the junction left unmatched. There are 17 residues in the CDR3. Germline CDR1 and CDR2: ENHRY and SYGVKD.